This TCR beta chain came from a study of read filtering for tumor transcriptome and immune sequencing. This clonotype was counted ten times or more. The library was built from about 370 ng RNA with molecular barcoded adaptors for alpha/delta and beta/gamma chains. TCRdb ran MiXCR on the reads and lists one entry per CDR3 protein. The sample has roughly 41,000 distinct CDR3 sequences, approximately 14% seen once; the top ten hold about 36%. This CDR3 has 18 amino acids. Trimming cost V 6 bases and J 5 bases; bases outside gene matches: 15. Specimen: a population of CD138-negative cells sorted from bone marrow. The rearrangement joins TRBV12-3 or TRBV12-4 to TRBJ1-5; TRBD1 matches at 11 bases. The clonotype originates from a donor older than 35 with multiple myeloma. CDR3 region: CASSSRTWSGQGDQPQHF. The DNA for the CDR3 is TGTGCCAGCAGCTCGCGAACCTGGTCGGGACAGGGGGATCAGCCCCAGCATTTT.